Listed below are T cell receptor beta chains from one sample, sequenced in a study of cytomegalovirus exposure and HLA in healthy donors. The protocol was immunoSEQ multiplex PCR, while the TCRdb copy is restricted to in-frame clones and leaves out a portion. The repertoire holds around 180,000 clones, with 75% to 85% as singletons. The sample was PBMCs. The receptors were sampled from a woman aged 30 to 39 in good health and CMV-seropositive. Both conserved end residues are part of each CDR3. The order of the fields is D gene, V gene, clone size, J gene, CDR3 protein, CDR3 DNA. D genes are given only for firm matches. Not all rows give a size; the values are once, few, many and, for expanded clones, a class.

TRBD2	TRBV19	.	TRBJ2-1	CASSGASGSRPSRGNEQFF	TGTGCCAGTAGTGGGGCTAGCGGGAGCCGACCTTCCAGAGGCAATGAGCAGTTCTTC
.	TRBV6-5	.	TRBJ2-1	CASSYSEKPEQFF	TGTGCCAGCAGTTACAGTGAGAAGCCGGAGCAGTTCTTC
TRBD2	TRBV7-8	.	TRBJ2-1	CASSSESGRVKGEYNEQFF	TGTGCCAGCAGCTCCGAAAGCGGGAGGGTTAAAGGTGAGTACAATGAGCAGTTCTTC
.	TRBV6-5	.	TRBJ1-3	CASSAQGGGNTIYF	TGTGCCAGCAGTGCACAGGGTGGAGGAAACACCATATATTTT
.	TRBV27	few	TRBJ2-3	CASSQSTDTQYF	TGTGCCAGCAGTCAAAGCACAGATACGCAGTATTTT
TRBD2	TRBV28	.	TRBJ2-1	CASSKLAGGHNEQFF	TGTGCCAGCAGCAAACTAGCGGGAGGCCACAATGAGCAGTTCTTC
TRBD1	TRBV28	.	TRBJ1-2	CASIVDRTSRGGYTF	TGTGCCAGCATCGTGGACAGGACTTCACGTGGGGGCTACACCTTC
.	TRBV28	.	TRBJ1-3	CASSLLQGMGGNTIYF	TGTGCCAGCAGTCTCCTACAGGGAATGGGAGGAAACACCATATATTTT
TRBD1	TRBV28	.	TRBJ2-7	CAIPGQGVYEQYF	TGTGCCATCCCGGGACAGGGGGTTTACGAGCAGTACTTC
TRBD1	TRBV30	.	TRBJ1-1	CAWSTGGHTEAFF	TGTGCCTGGAGTACAGGGGGCCACACTGAAGCTTTCTTT
TRBD2	TRBV2	.	TRBJ2-7	CASRKTSGASYEQYF	TGTGCCAGCAGAAAGACTAGCGGCGCTTCCTACGAGCAGTACTTC
.	TRBV7-2	.	TRBJ1-5	CASSLGRGNQPQHF	TGTGCCAGCAGCCTAGGACGGGGCAATCAGCCCCAGCATTTT